The T cell receptor beta chain under discussion was sequenced for a study of cytomegalovirus exposure and HLA in healthy donors. Libraries were prepared by immunoSEQ multiplex PCR; TCRdb keeps only in-frame clonotypes and omits some of them. Among fewer than 350,000 clones listed, around nine tenths were seen once. The study drew the donors from its approximately 130-subject validation cohort, separate from the roughly 700-subject first cohort. Concerning this clone itself: Its cognate antigen is unknown.

The CDR3 consists of 15 residues. Germline V lookup: CDR1 LGHNT, CDR2 FRNRAP. The ends lost 0 bases at V and 3 bases at J; junction bases unmatched: 5. Whole-study results and caveats: According to reports, the classifier identified cytomegalovirus status with high specificity and sensitivity.

The source of this sequence is a woman aged 18-29 years in good health and CMV-seronegative. The sequenced material came from PBMCs. The chain employs TRBV12-5 and TRBJ2-7; 7 nucleotides agree with TRBD2. The CDR3 DNA follows: TGTGCTAGTGGTTTGGTGGCGGGAGCGAGCTACGAGCAGTACTTC. Its protein product is CASGLVAGASYEQYF.